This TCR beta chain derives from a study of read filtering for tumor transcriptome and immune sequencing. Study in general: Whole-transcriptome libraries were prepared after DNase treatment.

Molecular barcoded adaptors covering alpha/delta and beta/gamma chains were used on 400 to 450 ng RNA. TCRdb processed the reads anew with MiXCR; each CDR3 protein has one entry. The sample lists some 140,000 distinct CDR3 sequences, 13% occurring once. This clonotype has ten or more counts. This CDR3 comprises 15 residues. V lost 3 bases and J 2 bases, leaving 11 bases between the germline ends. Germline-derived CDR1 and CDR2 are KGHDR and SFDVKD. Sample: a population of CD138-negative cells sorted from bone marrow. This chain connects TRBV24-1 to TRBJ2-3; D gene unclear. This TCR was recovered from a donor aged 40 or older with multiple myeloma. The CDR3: CATSDRASPTDTQYF. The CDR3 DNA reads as TGTGCCACCAGTGATCGCGCTTCTCCCACAGATACGCAGTATTTT.